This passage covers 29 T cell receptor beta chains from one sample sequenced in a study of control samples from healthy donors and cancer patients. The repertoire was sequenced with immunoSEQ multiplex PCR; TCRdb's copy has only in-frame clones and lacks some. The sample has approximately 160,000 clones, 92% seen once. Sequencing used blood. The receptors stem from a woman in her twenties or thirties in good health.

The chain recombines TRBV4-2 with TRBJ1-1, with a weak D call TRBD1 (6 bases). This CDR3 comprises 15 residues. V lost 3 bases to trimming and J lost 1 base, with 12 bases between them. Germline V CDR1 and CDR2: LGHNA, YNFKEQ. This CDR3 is CASSQGPRGNTEAFF. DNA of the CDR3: TGTGCCAGCAGCCAGGGACCCAGGGGGAACACTGAAGCTTTCTTT.

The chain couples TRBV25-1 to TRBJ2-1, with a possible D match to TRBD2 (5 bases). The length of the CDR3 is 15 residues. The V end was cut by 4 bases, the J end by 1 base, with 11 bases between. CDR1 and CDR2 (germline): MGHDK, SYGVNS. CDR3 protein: CASSGAGRSYNEQFF. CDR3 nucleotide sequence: TGTGCCAGCAGTGGGGCGGGTCGGTCCTACAATGAGCAGTTCTTC.

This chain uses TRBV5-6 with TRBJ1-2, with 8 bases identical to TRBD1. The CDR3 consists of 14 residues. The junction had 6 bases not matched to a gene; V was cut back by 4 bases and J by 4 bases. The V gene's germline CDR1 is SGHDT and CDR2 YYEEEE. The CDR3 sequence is CASSGQGSFYGYTF. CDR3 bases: TGTGCCAGCAGCGGACAGGGAAGTTTCTATGGCTACACCTTC.

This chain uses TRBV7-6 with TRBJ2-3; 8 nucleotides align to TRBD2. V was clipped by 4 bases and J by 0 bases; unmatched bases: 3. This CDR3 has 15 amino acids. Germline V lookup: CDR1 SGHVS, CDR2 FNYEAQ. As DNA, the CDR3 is TGTGCCAGCAGCTCTAGCGGGTATAGCACAGATACGCAGTATTTT. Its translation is CASSSSGYSTDTQYF.

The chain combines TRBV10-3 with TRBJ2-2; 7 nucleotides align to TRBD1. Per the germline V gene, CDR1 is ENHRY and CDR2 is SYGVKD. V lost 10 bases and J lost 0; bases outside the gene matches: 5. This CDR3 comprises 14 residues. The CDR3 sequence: CATKDRANTGELFF. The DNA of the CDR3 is TGTGCCACCAAAGACAGGGCGAACACCGGGGAGCTGTTTTTT.

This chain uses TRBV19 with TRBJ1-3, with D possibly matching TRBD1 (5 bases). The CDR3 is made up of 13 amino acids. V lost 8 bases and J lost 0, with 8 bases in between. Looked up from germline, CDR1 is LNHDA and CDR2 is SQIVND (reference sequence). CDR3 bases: TGTGCCAGTGGCAGGGCCTCTGGAAACACCATATATTTT. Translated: CASGRASGNTIYF.

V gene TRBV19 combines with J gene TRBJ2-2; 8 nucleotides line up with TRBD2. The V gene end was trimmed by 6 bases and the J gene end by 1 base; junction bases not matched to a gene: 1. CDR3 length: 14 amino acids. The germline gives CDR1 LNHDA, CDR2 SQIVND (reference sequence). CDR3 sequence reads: CASRSGRNTGELFF. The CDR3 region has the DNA TGTGCCAGTAGGAGCGGGAGGAACACCGGGGAGCTGTTTTTT. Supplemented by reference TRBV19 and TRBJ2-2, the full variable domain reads DGGITQSPKYLFRKEGQNVTLSCEQNLNHDAMYWYRQDPGQGLRLIYYSQIVNDFQKGDIAEGYSVSREKKESFPLTVTSAQKNPTAFYLCASRSGRNTGELFFGEGSRLTVL.

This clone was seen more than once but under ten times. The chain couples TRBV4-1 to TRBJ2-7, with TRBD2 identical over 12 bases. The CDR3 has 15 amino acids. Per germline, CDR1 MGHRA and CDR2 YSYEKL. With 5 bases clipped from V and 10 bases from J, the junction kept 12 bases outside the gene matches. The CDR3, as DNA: TGCGCCAGCAGCTCCCGGACTAGCGGGATGGGGGAACAGTACTTC. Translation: CASSSRTSGMGEQYF.

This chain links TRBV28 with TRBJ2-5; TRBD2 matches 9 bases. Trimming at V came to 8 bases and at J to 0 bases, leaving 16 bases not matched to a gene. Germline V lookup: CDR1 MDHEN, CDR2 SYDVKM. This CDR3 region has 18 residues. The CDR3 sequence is CASATPLTSGKYQETQYF. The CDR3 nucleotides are TGTGCCAGCGCCACCCCACTGACTAGCGGAAAGTACCAAGAGACCCAGTACTTC.

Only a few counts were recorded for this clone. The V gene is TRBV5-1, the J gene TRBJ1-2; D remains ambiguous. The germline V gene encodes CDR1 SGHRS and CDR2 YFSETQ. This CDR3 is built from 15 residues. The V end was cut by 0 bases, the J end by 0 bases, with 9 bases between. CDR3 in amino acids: CASSLGLLANYGYTF. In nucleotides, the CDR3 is TGCGCCAGCAGCTTGGGTCTACTAGCTAACTATGGCTACACCTTC.

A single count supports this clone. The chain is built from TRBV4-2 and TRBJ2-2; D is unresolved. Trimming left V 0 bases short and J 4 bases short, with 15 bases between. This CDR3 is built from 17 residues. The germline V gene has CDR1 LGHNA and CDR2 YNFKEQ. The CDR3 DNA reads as TGTGCCAGCAGCCAAGATGGTGATAGCAGAGCCACCGGGGAGCTGTTTTTT. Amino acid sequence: CASSQDGDSRATGELFF.

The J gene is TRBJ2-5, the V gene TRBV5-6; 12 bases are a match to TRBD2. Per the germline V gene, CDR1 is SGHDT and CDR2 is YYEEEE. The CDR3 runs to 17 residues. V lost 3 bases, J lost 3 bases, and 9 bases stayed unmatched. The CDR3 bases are TGTGCCAGCAGCTACAGGACTAGCGGGAAAGGGAAAGAGACCCAGTACTTC. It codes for CASSYRTSGKGKETQYF.

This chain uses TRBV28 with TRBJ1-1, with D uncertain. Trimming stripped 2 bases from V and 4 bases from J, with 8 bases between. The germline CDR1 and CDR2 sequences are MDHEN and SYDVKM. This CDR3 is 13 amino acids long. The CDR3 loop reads CASSLLWGTEAFF. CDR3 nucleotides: TGTGCCAGCAGTTTACTCTGGGGCACTGAAGCTTTCTTT.

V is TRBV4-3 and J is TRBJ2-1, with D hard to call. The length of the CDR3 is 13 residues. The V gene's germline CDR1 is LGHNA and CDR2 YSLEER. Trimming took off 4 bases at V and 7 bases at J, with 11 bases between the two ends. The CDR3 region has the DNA TGCGCCAGCAGCCCCCCATTGAAAAATGAGCAGTTCTTC. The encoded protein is CASSPPLKNEQFF.

The CDR3 nucleotides are TGTGCCAGCAGCCAAGGGCAAGGGGCGGGAGGAGAGCAGTACTTC. Translation gives CASSQGQGAGGEQYF. This sequence joins TRBV3-1 (or the pseudogene TRBV3-2) and TRBJ2-7; 8 nucleotides align to TRBD2. CDR1 LGHDT and CDR2 YNNKEL come from the germline V gene (reference sequence). The CDR3 sequence is 15 residues long. The V and J ends lost 1 base and 7 bases, in that order; junction bases with no gene match: 9.

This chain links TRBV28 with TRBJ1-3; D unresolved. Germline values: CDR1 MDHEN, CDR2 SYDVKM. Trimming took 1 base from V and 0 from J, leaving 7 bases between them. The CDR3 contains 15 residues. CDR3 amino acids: CASSLFGISGNTIYF. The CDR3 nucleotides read TGTGCCAGCAGTTTATTCGGGATCTCTGGAAACACCATATATTTT.

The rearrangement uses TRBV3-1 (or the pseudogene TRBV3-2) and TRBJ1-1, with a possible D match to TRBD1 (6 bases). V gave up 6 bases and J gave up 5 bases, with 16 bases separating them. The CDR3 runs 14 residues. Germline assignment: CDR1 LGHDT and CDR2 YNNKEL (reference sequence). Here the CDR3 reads CASRGGGARTEAFF. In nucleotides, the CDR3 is TGTGCCAGCAGGGGAGGGGGGGCGAGGACTGAAGCTTTCTTT.

The DNA for the CDR3 is TGTGCCAGCAGACAGGGTTTCAGCTCTGGAAACACCATATATTTT. Translation: CASRQGFSSGNTIYF. The V and J genes are TRBV27 and TRBJ1-3; D possibly corresponds to TRBD1 (6 bases). The CDR3 consists of 15 residues. V lost 6 bases to trimming and J lost 0 bases, with 12 bases between them. The germline V gene has CDR1 MNHEY and CDR2 SMNVEV (reference sequence).

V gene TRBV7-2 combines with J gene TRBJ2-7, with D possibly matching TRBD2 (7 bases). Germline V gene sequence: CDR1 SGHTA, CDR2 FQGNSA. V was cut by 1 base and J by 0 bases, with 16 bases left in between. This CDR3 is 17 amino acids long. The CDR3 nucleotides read TGTGCCAGCAGCTTAGAGGGGGGGCCGGGAGTCTCCTACGAGCAGTACTTC. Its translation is CASSLEGGPGVSYEQYF. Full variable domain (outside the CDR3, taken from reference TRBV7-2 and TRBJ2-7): GAGVSQSPSNKVTEKGKDVELRCDPISGHTALYWYRQSLGQGLEFLIYFQGNSAPDKSGLPSDRFSAERTGGSVSTLTIQRTQQEDSAVYLCASSLEGGPGVSYEQYFGPGTRLTVT.

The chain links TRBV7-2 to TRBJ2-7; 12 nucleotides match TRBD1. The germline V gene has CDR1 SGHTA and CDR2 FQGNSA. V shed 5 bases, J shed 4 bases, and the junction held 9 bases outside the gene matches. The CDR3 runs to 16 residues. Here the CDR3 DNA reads TGTGCCAGCAGCCCCCCAGGGACAGGGGGCCCTTACGAGCAGTACTTC. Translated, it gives CASSPPGTGGPYEQYF.

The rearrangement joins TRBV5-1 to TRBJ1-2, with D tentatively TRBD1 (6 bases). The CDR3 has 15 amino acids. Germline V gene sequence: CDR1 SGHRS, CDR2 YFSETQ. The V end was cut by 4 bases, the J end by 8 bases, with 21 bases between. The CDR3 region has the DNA TGCGCCAGCAGCCCTGCTATGGCGGGGGGCGACGGCTACACCTTC. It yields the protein CASSPAMAGGDGYTF.

CDR3 DNA: TGTGCCAGCAGTTCCGACACACAGGGGGCGCATGGCTACACCTTC. Its protein product is CASSSDTQGAHGYTF. The chain employs TRBV28 and TRBJ1-2, with TRBD1 matching 9 bases. With V trimmed by 4 bases and J by 6 bases, 9 bases remained unmatched. Germline values: CDR1 MDHEN, CDR2 SYDVKM. The CDR3 sequence is 15 residues long.

Here the CDR3 DNA reads TGTGCCAGCATCCCCCACGGGTTGGGGGCGCAGGGGGAGACCCAGTACTTC. Its protein is CASIPHGLGAQGETQYF. The genes are TRBV7-6 and TRBJ2-5; TRBD1 might be the D (6 bases). The CDR3 has 17 amino acids. V lost 7 bases to trimming and J lost 5 bases, with 26 bases between them. The germline V gene encodes CDR1 SGHVS and CDR2 FNYEAQ.

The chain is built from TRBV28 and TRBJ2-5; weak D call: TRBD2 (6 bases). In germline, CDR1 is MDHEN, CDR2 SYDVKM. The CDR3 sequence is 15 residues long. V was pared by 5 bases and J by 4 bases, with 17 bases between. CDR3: CASSALGGASETQYF. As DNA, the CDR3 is TGTGCCAGCAGTGCCCTCGGCGGGGCCTCAGAGACCCAGTACTTC.

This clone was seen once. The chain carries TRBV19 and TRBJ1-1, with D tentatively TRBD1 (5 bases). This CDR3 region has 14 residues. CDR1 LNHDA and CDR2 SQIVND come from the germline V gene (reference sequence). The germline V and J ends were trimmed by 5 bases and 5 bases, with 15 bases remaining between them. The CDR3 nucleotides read TGTGCCAGTAGTCCGGGGACGGGGTTAACTGAAGCTTTCTTT. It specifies CASSPGTGLTEAFF. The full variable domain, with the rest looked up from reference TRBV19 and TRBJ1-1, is DGGITQSPKYLFRKEGQNVTLSCEQNLNHDAMYWYRQDPGQGLRLIYYSQIVNDFQKGDIAEGYSVSREKKESFPLTVTSAQKNPTAFYLCASSPGTGLTEAFFGQGTRLTVV.

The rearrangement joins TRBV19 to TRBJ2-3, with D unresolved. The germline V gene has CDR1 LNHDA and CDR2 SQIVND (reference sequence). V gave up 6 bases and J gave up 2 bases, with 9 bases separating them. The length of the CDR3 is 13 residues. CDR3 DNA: TGTGCCAGTAGCCCTCGTCCCACAGATACGCAGTATTTT. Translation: CASSPRPTDTQYF. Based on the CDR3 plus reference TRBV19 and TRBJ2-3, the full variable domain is DGGITQSPKYLFRKEGQNVTLSCEQNLNHDAMYWYRQDPGQGLRLIYYSQIVNDFQKGDIAEGYSVSREKKESFPLTVTSAQKNPTAFYLCASSPRPTDTQYFGPGTRLTVL.

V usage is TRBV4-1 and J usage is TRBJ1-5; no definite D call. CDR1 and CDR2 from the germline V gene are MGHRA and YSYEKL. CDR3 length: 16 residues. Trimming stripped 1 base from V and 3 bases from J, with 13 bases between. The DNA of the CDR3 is TGCGCCAGCAGCCAAGTAGCAGCTGGTCTCAATCAGCCCCAGCATTTT. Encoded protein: CASSQVAAGLNQPQHF.

The DNA of the CDR3 is TGTGCCACCAGCAGGGAAAGCACCTCTGGAAACACCATATATTTT. It encodes CATSRESTSGNTIYF. This rearrangement joins TRBV15 to TRBJ1-3; D is unresolved. CDR3 length: 15 amino acids. In germline, CDR1 is LNHNV, CDR2 YYDKDF (reference sequence). Deletions cut 3 bases from V and 0 bases from J, with 9 bases between.

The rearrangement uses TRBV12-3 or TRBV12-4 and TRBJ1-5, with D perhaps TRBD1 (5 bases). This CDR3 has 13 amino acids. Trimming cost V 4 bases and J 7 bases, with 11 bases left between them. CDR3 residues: CASSSGFGQPQHF. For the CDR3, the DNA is TGTGCCAGCAGTTCAGGGTTCGGACAGCCCCAGCATTTT.